This T cell receptor beta chain was recorded in a study of cytomegalovirus exposure and HLA in healthy donors. The overall study: Of the donors genotyped, about 390 in all, 75% to 85% fell in the Caucasian-associated ancestry cluster.

It was with 60 Vbeta and 13 Jbeta primers that the PCR ran. TCRdb keeps only in-frame clones here, not all; method: immunoSEQ multiplex PCR. The sample has 150,000 to 200,000 clones; approximately 80% are singletons. The V and J ends lost 5 bases and 5 bases respectively, with 15 bases between them. The CDR3 is 14 residues long. Germline assignment: CDR1 SGHTA and CDR2 FQGNSA. This clone was detected a few times. The target antigen is unknown. Whole-study findings and limits: Reportedly, diagnosis of cytomegalovirus status by the classifier showed high specificity and sensitivity. An Asian-associated ancestry cluster reportedly showed fewer N-insertions than the roughly 670-donor mean in a later analysis. Near-uniform donor sequencing depth was presumed by presence/absence analyses.

This chain joins TRBV7-2 and TRBJ2-5; possible D gene TRBD2, 6 bases. The sequenced material came from PBMCs. This receptor was obtained from a man in his late teens or twenties in good health and CMV-seronegative. The CDR3 reads CASSHTGGVETQYF. DNA for the CDR3: TGTGCCAGCAGCCATACAGGAGGGGTGGAGACCCAGTACTTC.